The 17 T cell receptor beta chains reported below all come from one sample, sequenced in a study of T cell responses to AZD1222 COVID-19 vaccine. The data were produced by immunoSEQ multiplex PCR, yet TCRdb's version contains in-frame clones alone and is incomplete. The profile shows 60,000 to 85,000 clones, roughly 87% of them singletons. Source: peripheral blood, taken 28 days after the second AZD1222 dose. These receptors were collected from an adult who received the AZD1222 COVID-19 vaccine.

This chain joins TRBV9 and TRBJ2-7; maybe TRBD1 (5 bases). The ends were cut back, 0 bases at V and 2 bases at J, with 9 bases in the middle. The CDR3 is made up of 14 amino acids. CDR1 is SGDLS and CDR2 is YYNGEE in the germline V gene. The CDR3 here is CASSVGSGTYEQYF. CDR3 nucleotides: TGTGCCAGCAGCGTAGGATCAGGGACCTACGAGCAGTACTTC. The variable domain in full, with the rest retrieved from reference TRBV9 and TRBJ2-7, is DSGVTQTPKHLITATGQRVTLRCSPRSGDLSVYWYQQSLDQGLQFLIQYYNGEERAKGNILERFSAQQFPDLHSELNLSSLELGDSALYFCASSVGSGTYEQYFGPGTRLTVT.

V is TRBV7-2 and J is TRBJ2-4; D is ambiguous. Trimming cost V 1 base and J 15 bases, with 13 bases left between them. CDR3 size: 12 residues. Germline V gene sequence: CDR1 SGHTA, CDR2 FQGNSA. The DNA of the CDR3 is TGTGCCAGCAGCTTAGACAGAGGAGTTCCGTACTTC. This sequence encodes CASSLDRGVPYF.

This clone was seen only once. The chain employs TRBV7-2 and TRBJ2-3, with D perhaps TRBD2 (6 bases). Germline CDR1 reads SGHTA; CDR2 reads FQGNSA. Trimming cost V 2 bases and J 3 bases, with 15 bases left between them. The CDR3 is 16 amino acids. CDR3 DNA: TGTGCCAGCAGCTTAACGGGAGCTGGGATTACAGATACGCAGTATTTT. It yields the protein CASSLTGAGITDTQYF.

The chain couples TRBV5-1 to TRBJ1-1, with D perhaps TRBD1 (5 bases). Germline V CDR1 and CDR2: SGHRS, YFSETQ. V lost 7 bases and J 3 bases, leaving 19 bases between the germline ends. The CDR3 length is 15 residues. CDR3 nucleotide sequence: TGCGCCAGCCGGGAGGGGTCGATTAGGGACACTGAAGCTTTCTTT. It yields the protein CASREGSIRDTEAFF.

This chain connects TRBV27 to TRBJ1-5; 7 nucleotides line up with TRBD1. The CDR3 extends over 14 amino acids. V trimming: 8 bases; J trimming: 7 bases; junction bases outside the gene matches: 11. Germline V gene data show CDR1 as MNHEY and CDR2 as SMNVEV (reference sequence). CDR3: CASCPRGGSQPQHF. CDR3 coding DNA: TGTGCCAGCTGCCCCAGAGGGGGCTCGCAGCCCCAGCATTTT.

This sequence joins TRBV19 and TRBJ2-7, with a tentative D call TRBD2 (6 bases). The germline CDR1 and CDR2 sequences are LNHDA and SQIVND (reference sequence). This CDR3 comprises 13 residues. CDR3 nucleotides: TGTGCTACCTCCCGAGGGTCTCGGGGGGAGCAGTACTTC. Translation gives CATSRGSRGEQYF.

This sequence joins TRBV27 and TRBJ2-5; no definite D call. Germline CDR1 is MNHEY and CDR2 is SMNVEV (reference sequence). V lost 0 bases and J lost 4, with 6 bases in between. The CDR3 is 13 amino acids. CDR3 bases: TGTGCCAGCAGTTTATCGAGGCGAGAGACCCAGTACTTC. Amino acid sequence: CASSLSRRETQYF.

V usage is TRBV19 and J usage is TRBJ1-2, with a possible D match to TRBD1 (5 bases). Germline V gene lookup returns CDR1 LNHDA and CDR2 SQIVND (reference sequence). V was shortened by 5 bases and J by 6 bases, with 19 bases between the two germline ends. The CDR3 has 15 residues. The CDR3: CASSVTGRPVNGYTF. CDR3 coding DNA: TGTGCCAGTAGTGTGACGGGACGCCCGGTGAATGGCTACACCTTC.

The rearrangement uses TRBV29-1 and TRBJ2-7; D is unresolved. Germline V lookup: CDR1 SQVTM, CDR2 ANQGSEA. The CDR3 runs 13 residues. Trimming took 2 bases from V and 6 from J, leaving 14 bases between them. Here the CDR3 reads CSVELDRVPEQYF. CDR3 sequence (DNA): TGCAGCGTTGAACTGGACCGGGTGCCCGAGCAGTACTTC.

The chain links TRBV30 to TRBJ1-6; D gene ambiguous. This CDR3 has 14 amino acids. Looked up from germline, CDR1 is GTSNPN and CDR2 is SVGIG (reference sequence). The V gene lost 0 bases and the J gene lost 6 bases, with 9 bases spanning the gap. For the CDR3, the DNA is TGTGCCTGGAGTGTAGACGGTCGTAATTCACCCCTCCACTTT. Protein sequence: CAWSVDGRNSPLHF.

This chain connects TRBV19 to TRBJ1-3; D remains unclear. The CDR3 has 13 residues. Germline V CDR1 and CDR2: LNHDA, SQIVND (reference sequence). V lost 3 bases and J 4 bases, leaving 7 bases between the germline ends. The CDR3 reads CASSMQGGNTIYF. CDR3 DNA: TGTGCCAGTAGTATGCAAGGGGGAAACACCATATATTTT.

This chain connects TRBV27 to TRBJ1-5; D unresolved. Trimming left V 6 bases short and J 2 bases short, with 11 bases between. Germline assignment: CDR1 MNHEY and CDR2 SMNVEV (reference sequence). The CDR3 sequence is 14 residues long. As DNA, the CDR3 is TGTGCCAGCAGCAAGGGATCGGGCAATCAGCCCCAGCATTTT. Translated, it gives CASSKGSGNQPQHF.

The chain has TRBV10-3 and TRBJ1-4; D not certain. The CDR3 consists of 16 residues. The V end lost 0 bases, the J end lost 0 bases, and 8 bases lay between the germline ends. Germline values: CDR1 ENHRY, CDR2 SYGVKD. The CDR3 is CAISESTLSTNEKLFF. In DNA form, the CDR3 reads TGTGCCATCAGTGAGTCGACTCTTTCAACTAATGAAAAACTGTTTTTT.

V gene TRBV5-4 combines with J gene TRBJ1-2; tentatively, D is TRBD1 (5 bases). Germline V gene lookup returns CDR1 SGHNT and CDR2 YYREEE (reference sequence). The V gene lost 3 bases and the J gene lost 8 bases, with 14 bases spanning the gap. CDR3 length equals 13 residues. Written as DNA, the CDR3 is TGTGCCAGCAGCTCCGGGGAGGGGCTAGGCTACACCTTC. It translates to CASSSGEGLGYTF.

The chain joins TRBV5-6 to TRBJ1-6; D remains unclear. With 2 bases removed from V and 9 bases from J, the gap between germline ends came to 12 bases. The CDR3 consists of 14 residues. In germline, CDR1 is SGHDT, CDR2 YYEEEE. The CDR3 sequence: CASSLGGYRSPLHF. CDR3 bases: TGTGCCAGCAGCTTAGGAGGGTATCGTTCACCCCTCCACTTT.

This sequence joins TRBV11-1 and TRBJ2-3; D perhaps matches TRBD2 (5 bases). Trimming left V 5 bases short and J 1 base short, with 13 bases between. Germline V gene data show CDR1 as SGHAT and CDR2 as FQDESV (reference sequence). The length of the CDR3 is 15 residues. The CDR3 DNA reads as TGTGCCAGCAGCCATTGGGCGGGTCGCACAGATACGCAGTATTTT. Translating gives CASSHWAGRTDTQYF.

The J gene is TRBJ2-7, the V gene TRBV12-3 or TRBV12-4; D not resolved. The CDR3 loop spans 12 amino acids. With 5 bases removed from V and 0 bases from J, the gap between germline ends came to 5 bases. The CDR3 DNA sequence: TGTGCCAGCAGTCGGCTCTCCTACGAGCAGTACTTC. Translated, it gives CASSRLSYEQYF.